This TCR beta chain was sequenced during a study of T cell repertoires in cytomegalovirus infection. TCRdb passed the reads through MiXCR, listing each CDR3 protein once. Among about 250,000 distinct CDR3 sequences listed, approximately 13% were seen once. V gave up 1 base and J gave up 5 bases, with 3 bases separating them. This CDR3 has 11 residues. In germline, CDR1 is LNHDA, CDR2 SQIVND (reference sequence). This TCR derives from a human donor in good health (CMV status not recorded). Some clones in this sample may be carry-over from other donors' samples. Sequences were obtained from PBMCs. This chain links TRBV19 with TRBJ2-7; D gene uncertain. The CDR3, as DNA: TGTGCCAGTAGTATAGCAAACGAGCAGTACTTC. It yields the protein CASSIANEQYF. The full variable domain, in which reference TRBV19 and TRBJ2-7 provide the parts outside the CDR3, is DGGITQSPKYLFRKEGQNVTLSCEQNLNHDAMYWYRQDPGQGLRLIYYSQIVNDFQKGDIAEGYSVSREKKESFPLTVTSAQKNPTAFYLCASSIANEQYFGPGTRLTVT.